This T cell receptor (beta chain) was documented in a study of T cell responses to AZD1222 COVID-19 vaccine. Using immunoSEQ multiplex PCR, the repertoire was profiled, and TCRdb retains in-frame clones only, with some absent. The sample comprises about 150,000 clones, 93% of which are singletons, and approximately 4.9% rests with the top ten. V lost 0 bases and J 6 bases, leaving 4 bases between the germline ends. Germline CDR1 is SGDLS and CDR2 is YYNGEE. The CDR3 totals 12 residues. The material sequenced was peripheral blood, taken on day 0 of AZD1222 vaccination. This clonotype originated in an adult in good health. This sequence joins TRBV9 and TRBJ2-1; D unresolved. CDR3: CASSVGSNEQFF. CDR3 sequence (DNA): TGTGCCAGCAGCGTAGGGTCCAATGAGCAGTTCTTC.